Here is one T cell receptor (beta chain) with its context. As yet, its antigen is unknown. This sample stems from a study of blood T cells in healthy people across ages. Across the study: About one barcoded beta molecule per two T cells was the capture yield of template switching. Study-wide results and limits: Comparison with aged donors showed that long-lived donors had more naive CD4+ cells and higher diversity. When one million T cells were used, diversity estimates were thought to be underestimates.

With a J-beta primer mix and a sample-barcoded 5' primer, a second PCR ran about 7 to 12 cycles. Each TCR beta cDNA got a 12-nucleotide random molecular identifier. TCRdb redid the calling of the 5' RACE reads with MiXCR, one entry per CDR3 protein. The data hold approximately 800,000 distinct CDR3 sequences, with about 59% observed a single time. This CDR3 comprises 14 residues. V dropped 8 bases and J dropped 13; count of bases not matched to a gene: 19. Germline-derived CDR1 and CDR2 are SGHTA and FQGNSA. This receptor was obtained from a man aged 25 to 45 in good health. The sample consisted of blood. The chain employs TRBV7-2 and TRBJ2-5; 7 bases map to TRBD2. This chain's CDR3 is CASGPGRTGGSPYF. The CDR3, as DNA: TGTGCCAGCGGCCCGGGACGGACGGGGGGATCTCCGTACTTC.